This is a list of T cell receptor beta chains from one sample in a study of T cell repertoires in cytomegalovirus infection. TCRdb reprocessed the reads via MiXCR and lists one record per CDR3 protein. The table has 200,000 or so distinct CDR3 sequences, approximately 19% seen once. Source material: PBMCs. These receptors all come from a human donor in good health (CMV status not recorded). Some clones in this sample may be carry-over from other donors' samples. Each CDR3 is given without its conserved first and last residue.

J: TRBJ2-2; length: 11; V: TRBV29-1; CDR3: SVARGDAGELF
J: TRBJ2-1; length: 14; V: TRBV4-1; CDR3: ASSEWGASSYNEQF
J: TRBJ2-2; length: 16; V: TRBV7-8; CDR3: ASSSRSGGGLNTGELF
J: TRBJ1-1; length: 11; V: TRBV3-1; CDR3: ASRPRVGTEAF
J: TRBJ2-3; length: 14; V: TRBV11-2; CDR3: ASSPRLAGGTDTQY
J: TRBJ1-5; length: 16; V: TRBV7-2; CDR3: ASSTSRGGRIVNQPQH
J: TRBJ1-3; length: 15; V: TRBV7-6; CDR3: ASSSPTGEASGNTIY
J: TRBJ1-1; length: 12; V: TRBV19; CDR3: ASSIDRRGTEAF
J: TRBJ2-5; length: 11; V: TRBV7-2; CDR3: ASSKQGGETQY
J: TRBJ2-1; length: 13; V: TRBV20-1; CDR3: SAQMTGTAYNEQF
J: TRBJ2-1; length: 14; V: TRBV28; CDR3: ASGRPDRGSYNEQF
J: TRBJ1-6; length: 11; V: TRBV7-2; CDR3: ASSPAQRSPLH
J: TRBJ2-1; length: 13; V: TRBV7-2; CDR3: ASRIIAGGYNEQF
J: TRBJ1-5; length: 12; V: TRBV7-2; CDR3: ASSLYRGNQPQH
J: TRBJ2-7; length: 15; V: TRBV19; CDR3: ASSISGAGPPSYEQY
J: TRBJ2-2; length: 12; V: TRBV7-8; CDR3: ASSFGQGPGELF
J: TRBJ2-3; length: 10; V: TRBV6-1; CDR3: ASSDLPDTQY
J: TRBJ2-3; length: 13; V: TRBV5-1; CDR3: ASSLMGDGSDTQY
J: TRBJ2-1; length: 14; V: TRBV7-6; CDR3: ASTQPGTSGRNEQF
J: TRBJ2-7; length: 13; V: TRBV7-2; CDR3: ASSATGTGSYEQY
J: TRBJ2-1; length: 12; V: TRBV20-1; CDR3: SATSASGGPEQF
J: TRBJ1-1; length: 11; V: TRBV14; CDR3: ASTLDRNTEAF
J: TRBJ2-3; length: 14; V: TRBV6-1; CDR3: ASIDGGYGLPNTQY
J: TRBJ2-7; length: 13; V: TRBV7-9; CDR3: ASSFLRDRSDEQY
J: TRBJ2-3; length: 14; V: TRBV7-2; CDR3: ASSLTSSRFTDTQY
J: TRBJ2-2; length: 14; V: TRBV4-1; CDR3: ASSQEGRGDTGELF
J: TRBJ2-1; length: 13; V: TRBV12-3/TRBV12-4; CDR3: ASSLGTDPYNEQF
J: TRBJ2-5; length: 11; V: TRBV6-1; CDR3: ASSVTGEETQY
J: TRBJ2-3; length: 13; V: TRBV7-8; CDR3: ASSVNRVGTDTQY
J: TRBJ2-3; length: 12; V: TRBV20-1; CDR3: SARDPGRTDTQY
J: TRBJ1-5; length: 14; V: TRBV28; CDR3: ASRDLRGPSNQPQH
J: TRBJ2-7; length: 13; V: TRBV5-5; CDR3: ASSFLAGETYEQY
J: TRBJ1-2; length: 15; V: TRBV19; CDR3: ASSIQPGQPRVYGYT
J: TRBJ1-1; length: 12; V: TRBV5-1; CDR3: ASSLGDRHTEAF
J: TRBJ2-3; length: 13; V: TRBV7-8; CDR3: ASSFWREPTDTQY
J: TRBJ1-1; length: 12; V: TRBV7-8; CDR3: ASSLAGVLTEAF